Below, 2 T cell receptor beta chains from the same sample are listed, as sequenced in a study of blood T cells in healthy people across ages. Primed by a sample-barcoded 5' primer and a J-beta primer mix, a second PCR proceeded for 7 to 11 cycles. MiXCR, run by TCRdb on the 5' RACE reads, gives a single entry per CDR3 protein. The table has about a million distinct CDR3 sequences, approximately 50% seen once. Sequenced input: blood. The receptors were sampled from a woman aged 55 to 70 in good health.

The V gene is TRBV4-3, the J gene TRBJ2-3; tentatively, D is TRBD1 (5 bases). The CDR3 is 15 residues long. The germline V and J ends were trimmed by 4 bases and 2 bases, with 13 bases remaining between them. Germline V gene sequence: CDR1 LGHNA, CDR2 YSLEER. CDR3 protein: CASSPQGLPTDTQYF. The CDR3 DNA follows: TGCGCCAGCAGCCCTCAGGGCCTACCCACAGATACGCAGTATTTT.

The CDR3 DNA reads as TGCAGTGCTTGTGGGACTAGCGGGATCTCCTACGAGCAGTACTTC. The encoded protein is CSACGTSGISYEQYF. The chain joins TRBV20-1 to TRBJ2-7; 13 bases agree with TRBD2. This CDR3 is 15 amino acids long. After removal of 5 bases from V and 0 bases from J, the junction contained 4 bases not matched to a gene. Germline V gives CDR1 DFQATT, CDR2 SNEGSKA (reference sequence).